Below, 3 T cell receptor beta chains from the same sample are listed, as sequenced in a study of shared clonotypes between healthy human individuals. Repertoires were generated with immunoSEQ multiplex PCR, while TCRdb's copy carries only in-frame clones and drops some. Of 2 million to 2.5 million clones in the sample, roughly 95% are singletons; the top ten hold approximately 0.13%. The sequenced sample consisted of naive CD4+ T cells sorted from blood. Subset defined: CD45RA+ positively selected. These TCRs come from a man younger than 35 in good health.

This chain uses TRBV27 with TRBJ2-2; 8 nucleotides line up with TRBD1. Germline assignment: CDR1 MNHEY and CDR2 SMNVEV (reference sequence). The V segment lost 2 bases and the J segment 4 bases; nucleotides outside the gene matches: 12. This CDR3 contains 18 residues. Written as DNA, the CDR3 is TGTGCCAGCAGTTTACAGATCAGGACAGGGCCCGGCACCGGGGAGCTGTTTTTT. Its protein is CASSLQIRTGPGTGELFF.

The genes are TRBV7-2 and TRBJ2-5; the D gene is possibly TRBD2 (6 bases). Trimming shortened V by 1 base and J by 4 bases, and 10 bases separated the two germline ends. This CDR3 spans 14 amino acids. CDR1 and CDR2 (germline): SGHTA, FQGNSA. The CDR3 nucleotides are TGTGCCAGCAGCTTAGAGGGAGGACGAGAGACCCAGTACTTC. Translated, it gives CASSLEGGRETQYF. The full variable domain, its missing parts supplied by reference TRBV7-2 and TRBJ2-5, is GAGVSQSPSNKVTEKGKDVELRCDPISGHTALYWYRQSLGQGLEFLIYFQGNSAPDKSGLPSDRFSAERTGGSVSTLTIQRTQQEDSAVYLCASSLEGGRETQYFGPGTRLLVL.

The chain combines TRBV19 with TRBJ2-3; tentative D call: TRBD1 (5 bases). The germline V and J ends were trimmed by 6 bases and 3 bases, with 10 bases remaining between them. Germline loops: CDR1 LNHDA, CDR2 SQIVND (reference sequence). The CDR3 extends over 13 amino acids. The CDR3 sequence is CASRQGLTDTQYF. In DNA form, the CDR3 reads TGTGCCAGTAGGCAGGGCTTGACAGATACGCAGTATTTT.